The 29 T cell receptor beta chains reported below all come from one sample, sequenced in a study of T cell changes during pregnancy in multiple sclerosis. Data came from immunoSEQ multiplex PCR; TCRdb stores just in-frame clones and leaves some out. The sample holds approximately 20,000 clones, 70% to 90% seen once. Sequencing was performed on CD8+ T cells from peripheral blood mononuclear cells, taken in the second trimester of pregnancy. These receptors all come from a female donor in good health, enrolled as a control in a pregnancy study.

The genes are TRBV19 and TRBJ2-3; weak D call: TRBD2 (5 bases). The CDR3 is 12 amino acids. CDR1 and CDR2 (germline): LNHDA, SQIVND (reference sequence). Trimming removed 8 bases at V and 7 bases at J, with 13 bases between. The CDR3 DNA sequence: TGTGCCAGTTTCAACGGGGTAAATACGCAGTATTTT. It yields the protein CASFNGVNTQYF.

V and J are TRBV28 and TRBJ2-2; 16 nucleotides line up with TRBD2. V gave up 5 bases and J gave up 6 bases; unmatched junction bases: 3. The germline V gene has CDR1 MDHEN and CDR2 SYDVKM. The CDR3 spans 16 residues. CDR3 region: CASSPGLAGGPGELFF. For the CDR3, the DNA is TGTGCCAGCAGTCCGGGACTAGCGGGAGGGCCCGGGGAGCTGTTTTTT.

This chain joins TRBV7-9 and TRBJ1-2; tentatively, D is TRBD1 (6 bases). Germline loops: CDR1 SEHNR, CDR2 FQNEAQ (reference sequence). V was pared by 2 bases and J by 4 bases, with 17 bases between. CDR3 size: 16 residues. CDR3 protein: CASSLIELDSLYGYTF. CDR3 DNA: TGTGCCAGCAGCTTAATAGAACTGGACAGCCTCTATGGCTACACCTTC.

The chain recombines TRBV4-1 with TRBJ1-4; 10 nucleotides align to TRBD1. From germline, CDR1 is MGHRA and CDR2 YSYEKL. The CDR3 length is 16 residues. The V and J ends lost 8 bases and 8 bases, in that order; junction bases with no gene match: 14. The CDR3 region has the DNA TGCGCCAGCGCCGGGACAGGGGATCTCCCTAGGGAAAAACTGTTTTTT. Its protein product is CASAGTGDLPREKLFF.

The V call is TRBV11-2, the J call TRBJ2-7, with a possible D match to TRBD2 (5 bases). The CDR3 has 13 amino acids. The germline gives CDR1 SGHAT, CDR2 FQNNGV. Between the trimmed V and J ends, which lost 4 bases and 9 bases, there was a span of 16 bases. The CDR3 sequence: CASSSQLEEVQYF. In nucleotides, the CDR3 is TGTGCCAGCAGCTCACAACTCGAGGAGGTGCAGTACTTC. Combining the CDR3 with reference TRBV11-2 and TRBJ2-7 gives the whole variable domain EAGVAQSPRYKIIEKRQSVAFWCNPISGHATLYWYQQILGQGPKLLIQFQNNGVVDDSQLPKDRFSAERLKGVDSTLKIQPAKLEDSAVYLCASSSQLEEVQYFGPGTRLTVT.

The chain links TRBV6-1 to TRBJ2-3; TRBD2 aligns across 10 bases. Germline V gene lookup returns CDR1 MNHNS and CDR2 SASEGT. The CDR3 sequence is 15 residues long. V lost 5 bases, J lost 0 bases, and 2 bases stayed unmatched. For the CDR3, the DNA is TGTGCCAGCAGTCAACTAGCGGGGAGCACAGATACGCAGTATTTT. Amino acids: CASSQLAGSTDTQYF.

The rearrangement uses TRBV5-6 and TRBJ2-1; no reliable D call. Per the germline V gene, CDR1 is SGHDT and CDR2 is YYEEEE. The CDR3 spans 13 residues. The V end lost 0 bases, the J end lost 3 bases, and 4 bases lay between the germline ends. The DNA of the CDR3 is TGTGCCAGCAGCTTGGGCAGCTACAATGAGCAGTTCTTC. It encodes CASSLGSYNEQFF.

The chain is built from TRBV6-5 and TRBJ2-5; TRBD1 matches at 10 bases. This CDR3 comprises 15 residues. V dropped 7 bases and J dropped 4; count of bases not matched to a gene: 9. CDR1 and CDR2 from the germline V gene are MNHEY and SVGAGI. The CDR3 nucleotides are TGTGCCAGCAATAAAAGACAGGGGGCTCGAGAGACCCAGTACTTC. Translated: CASNKRQGARETQYF.

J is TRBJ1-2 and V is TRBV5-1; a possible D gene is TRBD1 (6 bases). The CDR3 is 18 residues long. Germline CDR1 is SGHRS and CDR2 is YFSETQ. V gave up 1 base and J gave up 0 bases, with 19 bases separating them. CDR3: CASSLLTGPGHPNYGYTF. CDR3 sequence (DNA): TGCGCCAGCAGCTTGTTAACCGGACCGGGACATCCTAACTATGGCTACACCTTC. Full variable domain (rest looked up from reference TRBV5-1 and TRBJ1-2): KAGVTQTPRYLIKTRGQQVTLSCSPISGHRSVSWYQQTPGQGLQFLFEYFSETQRNKGNFPGRFSGRQFSNSRSEMNVSTLELGDSALYLCASSLLTGPGHPNYGYTFGSGTRLTVV.

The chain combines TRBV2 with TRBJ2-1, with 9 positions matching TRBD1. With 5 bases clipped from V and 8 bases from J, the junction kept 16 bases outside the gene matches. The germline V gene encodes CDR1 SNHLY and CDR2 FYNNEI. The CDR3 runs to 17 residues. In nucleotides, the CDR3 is TGTGCCAGCAGTCCTGGGGACAGGGTAAAAATGGACGATGAGCAGTTCTTC. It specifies CASSPGDRVKMDDEQFF.

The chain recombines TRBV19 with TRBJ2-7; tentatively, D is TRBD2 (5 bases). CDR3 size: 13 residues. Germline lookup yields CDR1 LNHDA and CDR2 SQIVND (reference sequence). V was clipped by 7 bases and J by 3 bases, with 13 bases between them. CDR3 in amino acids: CASTEGSNYEQYF. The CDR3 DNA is TGTGCCAGTACCGAGGGTTCCAACTACGAGCAGTACTTC. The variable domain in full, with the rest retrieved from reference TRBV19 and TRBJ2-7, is DGGITQSPKYLFRKEGQNVTLSCEQNLNHDAMYWYRQDPGQGLRLIYYSQIVNDFQKGDIAEGYSVSREKKESFPLTVTSAQKNPTAFYLCASTEGSNYEQYFGPGTRLTVT.

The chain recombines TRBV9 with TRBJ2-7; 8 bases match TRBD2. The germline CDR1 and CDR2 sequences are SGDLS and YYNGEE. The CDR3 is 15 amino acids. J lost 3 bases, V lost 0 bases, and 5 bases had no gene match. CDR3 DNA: TGTGCCAGCAGCGTAGGAGGTAGCGGGGACTACGAGCAGTACTTC. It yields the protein CASSVGGSGDYEQYF.

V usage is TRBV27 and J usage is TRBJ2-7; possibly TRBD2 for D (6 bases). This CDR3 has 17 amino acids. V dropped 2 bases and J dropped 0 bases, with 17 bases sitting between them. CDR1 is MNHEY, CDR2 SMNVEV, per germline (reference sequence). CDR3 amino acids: CASSLRGAGTFSYEQYF. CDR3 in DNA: TGTGCCAGCAGTTTAAGGGGTGCGGGGACGTTCTCCTACGAGCAGTACTTC.

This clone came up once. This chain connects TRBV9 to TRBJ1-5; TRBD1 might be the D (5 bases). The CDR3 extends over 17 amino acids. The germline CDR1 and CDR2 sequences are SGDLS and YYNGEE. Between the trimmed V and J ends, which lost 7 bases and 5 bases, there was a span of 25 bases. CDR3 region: CASGGVPGAGLHQPQHF. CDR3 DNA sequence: TGTGCCAGCGGGGGGGTCCCCGGCGCAGGGTTACATCAGCCCCAGCATTTT.

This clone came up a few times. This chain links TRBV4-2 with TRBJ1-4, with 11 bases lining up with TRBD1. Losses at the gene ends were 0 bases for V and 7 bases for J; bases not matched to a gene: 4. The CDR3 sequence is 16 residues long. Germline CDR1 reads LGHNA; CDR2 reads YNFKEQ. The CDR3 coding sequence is TGTGCCAGCAGCCAAGATTCTGGGACAGGGGGTGAAAAACTGTTTTTT. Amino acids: CASSQDSGTGGEKLFF.

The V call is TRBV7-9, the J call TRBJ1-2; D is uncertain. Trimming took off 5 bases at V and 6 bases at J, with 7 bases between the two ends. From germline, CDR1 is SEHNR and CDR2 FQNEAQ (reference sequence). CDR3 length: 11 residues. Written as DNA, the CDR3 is TGTGCCAGCAGCCGCGGGGATGGCTACACCTTC. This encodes CASSRGDGYTF.

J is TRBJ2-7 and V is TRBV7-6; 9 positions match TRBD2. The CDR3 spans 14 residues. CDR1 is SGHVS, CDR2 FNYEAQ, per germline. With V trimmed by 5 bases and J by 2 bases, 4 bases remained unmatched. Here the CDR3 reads CASSASGTPYEQYF. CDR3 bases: TGTGCCAGCAGCGCTAGCGGGACGCCCTACGAGCAGTACTTC.

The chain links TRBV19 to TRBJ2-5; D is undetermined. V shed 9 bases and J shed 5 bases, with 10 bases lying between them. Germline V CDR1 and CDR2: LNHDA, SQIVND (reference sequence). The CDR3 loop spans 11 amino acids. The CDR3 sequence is CASRTGETQYF. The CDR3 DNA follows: TGTGCCAGCCGAACCGGGGAGACCCAGTACTTC.

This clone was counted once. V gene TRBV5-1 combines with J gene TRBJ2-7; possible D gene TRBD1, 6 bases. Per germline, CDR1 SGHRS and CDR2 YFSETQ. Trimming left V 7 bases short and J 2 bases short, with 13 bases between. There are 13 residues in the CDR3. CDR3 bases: TGCGCCAGCGGCCCCGGACAGCCCTACGAGCAGTACTTC. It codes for CASGPGQPYEQYF.

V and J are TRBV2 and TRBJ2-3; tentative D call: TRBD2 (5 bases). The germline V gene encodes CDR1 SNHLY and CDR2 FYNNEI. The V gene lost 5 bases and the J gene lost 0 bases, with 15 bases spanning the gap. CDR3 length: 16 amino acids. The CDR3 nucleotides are TGTGCCAGCAGTTTTTCACGGGATGCCAGCACAGATACGCAGTATTTT. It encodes CASSFSRDASTDTQYF.

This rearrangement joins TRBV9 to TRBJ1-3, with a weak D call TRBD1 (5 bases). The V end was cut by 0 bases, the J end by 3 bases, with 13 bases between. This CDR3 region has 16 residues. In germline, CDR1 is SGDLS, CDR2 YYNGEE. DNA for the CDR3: TGTGCCAGCAGCGTAGATGACAGCGTCTTTGGAAACACCATATATTTT. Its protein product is CASSVDDSVFGNTIYF.

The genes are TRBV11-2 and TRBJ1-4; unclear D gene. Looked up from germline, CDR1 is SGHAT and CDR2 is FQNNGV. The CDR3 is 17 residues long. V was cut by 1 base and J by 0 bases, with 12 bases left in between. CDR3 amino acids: CASSLVGRTTTNEKLFF. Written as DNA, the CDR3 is TGTGCCAGCAGCTTAGTCGGTCGGACTACAACTAATGAAAAACTGTTTTTT. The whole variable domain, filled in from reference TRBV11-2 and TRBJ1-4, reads EAGVAQSPRYKIIEKRQSVAFWCNPISGHATLYWYQQILGQGPKLLIQFQNNGVVDDSQLPKDRFSAERLKGVDSTLKIQPAKLEDSAVYLCASSLVGRTTTNEKLFFGSGTQLSVL.

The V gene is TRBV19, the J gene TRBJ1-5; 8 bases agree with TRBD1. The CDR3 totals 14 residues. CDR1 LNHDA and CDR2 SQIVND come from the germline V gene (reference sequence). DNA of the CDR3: TGTAGTTTCCGGGGACAGGATAGCAATCAGCCCCAGCATTTT. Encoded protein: CSFRGQDSNQPQHF. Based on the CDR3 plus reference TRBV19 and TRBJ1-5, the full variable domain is DGGITQSPKYLFRKEGQNVTLSCEQNLNHDAMYWYRQDPGQGLRLIYYSQIVNDFQKGDIAEGYSVSREKKESFPLTVTSAQKNPTAFYLCSFRGQDSNQPQHFGDGTRLSIL.

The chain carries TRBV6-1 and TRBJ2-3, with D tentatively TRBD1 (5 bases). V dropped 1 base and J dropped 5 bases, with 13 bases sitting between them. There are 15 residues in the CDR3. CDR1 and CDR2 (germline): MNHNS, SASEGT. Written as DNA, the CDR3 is TGTGCCAGCAGTGAAGAGCTAATCACAGGAGATACGCAGTATTTT. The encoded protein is CASSEELITGDTQYF.

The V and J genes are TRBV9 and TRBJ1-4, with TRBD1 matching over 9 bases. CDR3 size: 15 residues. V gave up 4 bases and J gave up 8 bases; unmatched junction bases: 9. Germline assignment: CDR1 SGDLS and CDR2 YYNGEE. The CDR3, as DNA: TGTGCCAGCAGCCTCTCGACAGGGGGGGAGGAAAAACTGTTTTTT. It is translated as CASSLSTGGEEKLFF. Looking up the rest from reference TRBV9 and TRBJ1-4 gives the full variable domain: DSGVTQTPKHLITATGQRVTLRCSPRSGDLSVYWYQQSLDQGLQFLIQYYNGEERAKGNILERFSAQQFPDLHSELNLSSLELGDSALYFCASSLSTGGEEKLFFGSGTQLSVL.

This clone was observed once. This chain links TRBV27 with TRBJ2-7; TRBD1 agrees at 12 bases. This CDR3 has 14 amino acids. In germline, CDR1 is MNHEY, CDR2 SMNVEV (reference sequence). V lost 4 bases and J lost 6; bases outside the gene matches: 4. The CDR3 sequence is CASSSGTGGSEQYF. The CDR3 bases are TGTGCCAGCAGTTCGGGGACAGGGGGCTCCGAGCAGTACTTC.

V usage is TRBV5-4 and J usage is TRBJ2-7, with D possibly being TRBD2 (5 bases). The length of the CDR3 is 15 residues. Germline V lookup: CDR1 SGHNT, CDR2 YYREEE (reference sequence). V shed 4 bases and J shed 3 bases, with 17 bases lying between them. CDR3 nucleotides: TGTGCCAGCAGCCCCCCGGAGGTGAGTCTCTACGAGCAGTACTTC. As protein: CASSPPEVSLYEQYF.

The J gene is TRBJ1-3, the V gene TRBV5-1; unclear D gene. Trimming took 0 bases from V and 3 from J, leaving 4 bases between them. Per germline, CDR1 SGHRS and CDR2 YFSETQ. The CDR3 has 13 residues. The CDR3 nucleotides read TGCGCCAGCAGCTTGGCCATTGGAAACACCATATATTTT. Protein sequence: CASSLAIGNTIYF.

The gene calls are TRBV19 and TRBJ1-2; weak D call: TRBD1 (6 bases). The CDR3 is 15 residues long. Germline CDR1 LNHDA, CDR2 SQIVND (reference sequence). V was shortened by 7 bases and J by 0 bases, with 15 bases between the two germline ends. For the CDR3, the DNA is TGTGCCAGTATTCCCGGGACAAGAGCTAACTATGGCTACACCTTC. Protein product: CASIPGTRANYGYTF.